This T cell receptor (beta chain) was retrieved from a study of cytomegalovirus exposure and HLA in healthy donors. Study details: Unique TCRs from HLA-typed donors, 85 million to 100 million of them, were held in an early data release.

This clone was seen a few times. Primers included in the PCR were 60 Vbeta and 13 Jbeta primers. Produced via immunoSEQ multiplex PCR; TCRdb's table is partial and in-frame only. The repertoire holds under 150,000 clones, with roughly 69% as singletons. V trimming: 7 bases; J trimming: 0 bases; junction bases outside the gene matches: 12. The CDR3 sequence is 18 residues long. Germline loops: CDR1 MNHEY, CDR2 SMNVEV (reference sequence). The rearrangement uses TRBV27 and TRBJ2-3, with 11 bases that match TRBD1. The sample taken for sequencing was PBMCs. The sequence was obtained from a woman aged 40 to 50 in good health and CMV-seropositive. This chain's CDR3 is CASTPDRGLLSSTDTQYF. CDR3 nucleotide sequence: TGTGCCAGCACCCCGGACAGGGGGCTACTATCTAGCACAGATACGCAGTATTTT.